This T cell receptor beta chain stems from a study of T cell responses to AZD1222 COVID-19 vaccine (dated by TCRdb to the early 2020s). Background for the entire study: A total of 233 trial participants underwent TCR sequencing, of whom about 210 had received two doses of AZD1222 and around 26 had received two doses of the MenACWY control vaccine. Trial participants were enrolled into age subgroups of 18-55, 56-69 and 70-plus years, which contained around 150, 29 and 61 TCR-sequenced participants, respectively.

V loses 2 bases of germline sequence and J loses 4 bases, and the interval between the two ends is 15 bases. Reading the germline V gene gives CDR1 MNHEY and CDR2 SVGAGI. The cysteine opens and the phenylalanine closes a CDR3 of 15 amino acids. The only DNA kept is the CDR3, 45 bases in frame from the first base. Overall study results and their limits: Because no samples from the day 14 peak response were available, repertoires could be characterized only after the peak T cell response. Nearly half of unique spike-specific TCRs reportedly recognized epitopes outside regions mutated in the B.1.351 and B.1.1.7 variants. Most participants were white British and females outnumbered males, and the authors suggested that clonal diversity may have been underestimated. The whole spike protein was spanned by vaccine-associated CD4 TCRs, and dominant responses were seen in regions 160-218 and 743-854. The 56-69-year group was small, and its depth increase did not reach significance, likely because of low power. After two AZD1222 doses, both the breadth and the depth of spike-specific TCRs were significantly higher than at day 0 and than in MenACWY recipients. Conclusions about previously exposed vaccinees were limited because only a handful of AZD1222 recipients were SARS-CoV-2 seropositive at baseline.

Regarding this clone: The antigen it recognizes is unknown. Per-base qualities were not stored, and no clone one base away is much larger.

The CDR3 regions of human TCRbeta chains were analyzed by immunosequencing. In the authors' own workflow: TCRs in the repertoires were compared against a reference library of SARS-CoV-2-specific TCRs that had been generated with the MIRA antigen-specificity platform. Breadth meant the fraction of unique TCRs that were SARS-CoV-2-associated, whereas depth meant the fraction of total T cells that were SARS-CoV-2-associated. Using the MIRA data, each spike-specific TCR was mapped to the spike region that the TCR reacts to and placed in a CD4 or CD8 class. Log10-transformed breadth and depth values were compared by one-way ANOVA with Sidak's multiple comparisons tests. The immuneACCESS repertoire file appears here via TCRdb, limited to in-frame rearrangements. These files lack a portion of the clones; in checked studies, under half of the deficit traces to unresolved V genes, and the cause of the others is not known. V and J calls and clone size are copied from that table; D and trimming were computed from the DNA. The sample table shows tens of thousands of clones, and about 91% are seen once. 6.5% to 9.5% of the sample is taken by the ten largest.

The time point label, as the study defines it: about 28 days (+/-7) after the second vaccine dose. Because spike-specific TCR depth and breadth did not differ between the two schedules, AZD1222 recipients who got a second dose at roughly 4 weeks were pooled with those who got a second dose at roughly 12 weeks. Vaccinee samples were obtained from the UK trials COV001 and COV002, which included a single-blind randomized controlled phase 2/3 trial of AZD1222 (ChAdOx1 nCoV-19) in healthy adults. For TCRbeta chain sequencing, PBMC samples were collected from trial participants at day 0 and at day 28 after the second dose.

The chain joins TRBV6-5 to TRBJ2-7; possibly the D gene is TRBD2, per 6 matching bases. Here the sequenced sample was peripheral blood, taken 28 days after the second AZD1222 dose. The receptor was isolated from an adult who received the AZD1222 COVID-19 vaccine. The CDR3: CASSYDSGTPYEQYF. The sequenced DNA is TGTGCCAGCAGTTACGATAGCGGCACGCCTTACGAGCAGTACTTC.